This entry describes one T cell receptor (beta chain). Clones were read by immunoSEQ multiplex PCR, and TCRdb kept only the in-frame ones, dropping some. The table has tens of thousands of clones, more than 65% seen once. These data originate in a study of blood T cell repertoires in COVID-19. Whole-study context: COVID-19 samples collected from the United States, Italy and Spain covered acute and convalescent phases.

This CDR3 has 14 residues. Germline V gene data show CDR1 as MDHEN and CDR2 as SYDVKM. V shed 2 bases, J shed 9 bases, and the junction held 5 bases outside the gene matches. This sequence originates from a man older than 75 with active or convalescent COVID-19. J is TRBJ2-2 and V is TRBV28; 8 bases are a match to TRBD1. Input material: peripheral blood. The DNA of the CDR3 is TGTGCCAGCAGTTTACCCGGACAGGGCAGGGAGCTGTTTTTT. It specifies CASSLPGQGRELFF.